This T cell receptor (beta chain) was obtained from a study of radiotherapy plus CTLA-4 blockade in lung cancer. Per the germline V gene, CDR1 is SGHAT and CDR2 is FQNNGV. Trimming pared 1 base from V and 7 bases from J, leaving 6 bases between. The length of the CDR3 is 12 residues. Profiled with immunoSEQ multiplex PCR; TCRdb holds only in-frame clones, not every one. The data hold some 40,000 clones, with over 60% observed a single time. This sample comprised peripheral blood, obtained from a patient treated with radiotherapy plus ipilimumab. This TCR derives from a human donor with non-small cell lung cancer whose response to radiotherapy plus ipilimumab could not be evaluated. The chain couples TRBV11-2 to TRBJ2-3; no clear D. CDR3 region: CASSLGPYTQYF. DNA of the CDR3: TGTGCCAGCAGCTTAGGGCCTTATACGCAGTATTTT. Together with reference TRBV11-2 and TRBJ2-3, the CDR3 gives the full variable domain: EAGVAQSPRYKIIEKRQSVAFWCNPISGHATLYWYQQILGQGPKLLIQFQNNGVVDDSQLPKDRFSAERLKGVDSTLKIQPAKLEDSAVYLCASSLGPYTQYFGPGTRLTVL.